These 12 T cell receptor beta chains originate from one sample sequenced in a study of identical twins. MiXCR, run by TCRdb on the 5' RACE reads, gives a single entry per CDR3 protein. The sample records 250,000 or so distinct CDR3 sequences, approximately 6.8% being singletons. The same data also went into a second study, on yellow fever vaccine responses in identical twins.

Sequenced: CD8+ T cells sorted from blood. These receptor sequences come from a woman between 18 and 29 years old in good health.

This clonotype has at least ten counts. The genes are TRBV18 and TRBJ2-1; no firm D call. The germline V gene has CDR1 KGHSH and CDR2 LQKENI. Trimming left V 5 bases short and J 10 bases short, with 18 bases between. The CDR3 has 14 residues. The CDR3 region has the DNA TGTGCCAGCTCAATTGAGGTCCGGGCTGAGGAGCAGTTCTTC. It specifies CASSIEVRAEEQFF. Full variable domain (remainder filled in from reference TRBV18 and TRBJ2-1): NAGVMQNPRHLVRRRGQEARLRCSPMKGHSHVYWYRQLPEEGLKFMVYLQKENIIDESGMPKERFSAEFPKEGPSILRIQQVVRGDSAAYFCASSIEVRAEEQFFGPGTRLTVL.

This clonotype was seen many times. Here the CDR3 reads CASSLGRTGGTSYEQYF. The CDR3 nucleotides are TGTGCCAGCAGCTTAGGCAGAACGGGCGGGACTAGCTACGAGCAGTACTTC. The chain uses TRBV7-8 and TRBJ2-7; 8 nucleotides agree with TRBD2. Losses at the gene ends were 1 base for V and 3 bases for J; bases not matched to a gene: 11. Germline V gene sequence: CDR1 SGHVS, CDR2 FQNEAQ. The CDR3 runs 17 residues.

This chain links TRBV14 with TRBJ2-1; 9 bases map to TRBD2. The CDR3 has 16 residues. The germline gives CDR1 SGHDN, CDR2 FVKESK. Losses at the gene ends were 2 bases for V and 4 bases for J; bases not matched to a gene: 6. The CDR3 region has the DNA TGTGCCAGCAGCCAACCACGAGCGGGAGGATACAATGAGCAGTTCTTC. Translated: CASSQPRAGGYNEQFF. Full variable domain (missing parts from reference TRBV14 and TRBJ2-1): EAGVTQFPSHSVIEKGQTVTLRCDPISGHDNLYWYRRVMGKEIKFLLHFVKESKQDESGMPNNRFLAERTGGTYSTLKVQPAELEDSGVYFCASSQPRAGGYNEQFFGPGTRLTVL.

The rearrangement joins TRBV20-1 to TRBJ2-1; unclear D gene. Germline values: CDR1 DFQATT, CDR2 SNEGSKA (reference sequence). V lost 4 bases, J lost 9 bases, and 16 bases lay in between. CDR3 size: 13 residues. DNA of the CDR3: TGCAGTGCTATCGAAGACATAAACGGTGAGCAGTTCTTC. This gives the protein CSAIEDINGEQFF.

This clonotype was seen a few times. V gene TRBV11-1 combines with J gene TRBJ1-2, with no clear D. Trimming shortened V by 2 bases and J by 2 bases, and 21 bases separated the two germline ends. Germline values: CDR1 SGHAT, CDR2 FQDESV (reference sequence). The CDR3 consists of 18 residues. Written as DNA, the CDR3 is TGTGCCAGCAGCTTACCCGAATGGCGGCAGGTCGGGAACTATGGCTACACCTTC. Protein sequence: CASSLPEWRQVGNYGYTF.

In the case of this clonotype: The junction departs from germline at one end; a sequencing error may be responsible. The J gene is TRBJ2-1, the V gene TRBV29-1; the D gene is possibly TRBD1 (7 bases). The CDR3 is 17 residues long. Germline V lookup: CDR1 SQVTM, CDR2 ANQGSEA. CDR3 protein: CSVDPAGGGGSYIEQFF. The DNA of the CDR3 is TGCAGCGTTGACCCCGCCGGAGGAGGGGGCTCCTACATTGAGCAGTTCTTC.

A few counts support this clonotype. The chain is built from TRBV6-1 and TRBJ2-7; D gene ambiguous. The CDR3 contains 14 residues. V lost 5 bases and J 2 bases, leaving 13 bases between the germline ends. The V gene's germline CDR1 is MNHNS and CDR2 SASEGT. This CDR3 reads CASSRIPGAYEQYF. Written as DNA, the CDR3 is TGTGCCAGCAGTCGTATACCAGGAGCCTACGAGCAGTACTTC.

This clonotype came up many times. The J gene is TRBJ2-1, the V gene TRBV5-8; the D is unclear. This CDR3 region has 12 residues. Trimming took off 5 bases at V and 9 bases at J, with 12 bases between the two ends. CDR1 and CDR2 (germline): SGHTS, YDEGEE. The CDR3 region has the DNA TGTGCCAGCAGACCGGAAAAGGCTGAGCAGTTCTTC. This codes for CASRPEKAEQFF.

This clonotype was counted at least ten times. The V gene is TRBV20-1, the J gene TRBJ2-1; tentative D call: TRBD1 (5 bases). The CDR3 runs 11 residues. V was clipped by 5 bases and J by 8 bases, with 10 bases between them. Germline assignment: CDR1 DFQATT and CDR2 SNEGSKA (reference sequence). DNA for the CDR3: TGCAGTGCTGGTCAGGGTGATGAGCAGTTCTTC. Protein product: CSAGQGDEQFF.

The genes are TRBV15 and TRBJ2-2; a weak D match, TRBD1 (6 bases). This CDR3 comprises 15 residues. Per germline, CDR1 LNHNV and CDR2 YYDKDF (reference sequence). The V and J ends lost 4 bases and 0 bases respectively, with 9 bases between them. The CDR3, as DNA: TGTGCCACCAGCACCGGGACACCGAACACCGGGGAGCTGTTTTTT. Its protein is CATSTGTPNTGELFF.

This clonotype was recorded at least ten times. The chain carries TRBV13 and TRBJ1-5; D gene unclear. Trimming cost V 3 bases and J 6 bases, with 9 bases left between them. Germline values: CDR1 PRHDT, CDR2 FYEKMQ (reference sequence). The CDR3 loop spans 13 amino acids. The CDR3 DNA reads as TGTGCCAGCAGCTTCCAGTTGGGTCAGCCCCAGCATTTT. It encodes CASSFQLGQPQHF.

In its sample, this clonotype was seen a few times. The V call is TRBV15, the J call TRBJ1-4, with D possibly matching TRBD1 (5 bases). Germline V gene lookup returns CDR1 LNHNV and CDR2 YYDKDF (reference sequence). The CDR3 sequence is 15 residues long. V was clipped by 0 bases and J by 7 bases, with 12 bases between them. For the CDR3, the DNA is TGTGCCACCAGCAGAGATGGGCAGGGAGGTGAAAAACTGTTTTTT. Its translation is CATSRDGQGGEKLFF.